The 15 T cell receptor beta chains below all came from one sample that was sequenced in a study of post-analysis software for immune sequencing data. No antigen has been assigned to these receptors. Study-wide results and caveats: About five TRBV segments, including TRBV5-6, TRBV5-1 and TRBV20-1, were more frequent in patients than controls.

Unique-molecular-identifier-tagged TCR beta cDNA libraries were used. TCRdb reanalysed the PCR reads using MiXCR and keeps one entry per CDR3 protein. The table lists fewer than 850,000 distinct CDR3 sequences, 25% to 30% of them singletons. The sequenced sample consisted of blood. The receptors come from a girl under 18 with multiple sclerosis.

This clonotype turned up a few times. This chain's CDR3 is CSVVEGGDNQPQHF. CDR3 bases: TGCAGCGTTGTGGAAGGGGGGGACAATCAGCCCCAGCATTTT. The chain combines TRBV29-1 with TRBJ1-5, with a tentative D call TRBD1 (6 bases). Trimming removed 4 bases from V and 3 bases from J, with 13 bases in between. Germline CDR1 SQVTM, CDR2 ANQGSEA. The CDR3 extends over 14 amino acids.

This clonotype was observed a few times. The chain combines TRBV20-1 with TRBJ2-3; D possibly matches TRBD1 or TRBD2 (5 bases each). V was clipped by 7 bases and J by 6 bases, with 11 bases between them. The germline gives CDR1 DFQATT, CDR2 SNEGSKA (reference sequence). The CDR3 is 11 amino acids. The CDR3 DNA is TGCAGTGGCGTTAGGGACGATACGCAGTATTTT. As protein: CSGVRDDTQYF.

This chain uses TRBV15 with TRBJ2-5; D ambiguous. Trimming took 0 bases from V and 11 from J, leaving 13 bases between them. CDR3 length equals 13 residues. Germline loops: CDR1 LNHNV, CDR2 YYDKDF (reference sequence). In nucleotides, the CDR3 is TGTGCCACCAGCAGAGAATCCCGGGTCGGGCAGTACTTC. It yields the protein CATSRESRVGQYF.

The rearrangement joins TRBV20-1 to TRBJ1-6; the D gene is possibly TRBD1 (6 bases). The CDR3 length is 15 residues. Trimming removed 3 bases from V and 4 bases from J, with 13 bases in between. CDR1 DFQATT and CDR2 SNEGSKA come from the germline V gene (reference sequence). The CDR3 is CSARASGDYNSPLHF. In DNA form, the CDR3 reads TGCAGTGCTAGGGCCTCAGGGGATTATAATTCACCCCTCCACTTT.

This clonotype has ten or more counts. DNA of the CDR3: TGCGCCAGCAGCTTGGTAATAGCCAGGGGAGAGACCCAGTACTTC. This codes for CASSLVIARGETQYF. The rearrangement links TRBV5-1 to TRBJ2-5, with a tentative D call TRBD1 (6 bases). This CDR3 is 15 amino acids long. With 0 bases removed from V and 4 bases from J, the gap between germline ends came to 13 bases. Germline CDR1 SGHRS, CDR2 YFSETQ.

The CDR3 sequence is CASSRTARHYNSPLHF. In DNA form, the CDR3 reads TGTGCCAGCTCACGAACCGCCCGACACTATAATTCACCCCTCCACTTT. This chain connects TRBV18 to TRBJ1-6, with D unclear. Germline values: CDR1 KGHSH, CDR2 LQKENI. Trimming left V 4 bases short and J 3 bases short, with 13 bases between. The length of the CDR3 is 16 residues. Together with reference TRBV18 and TRBJ1-6, the CDR3 gives the full variable domain: NAGVMQNPRHLVRRRGQEARLRCSPMKGHSHVYWYRQLPEEGLKFMVYLQKENIIDESGMPKERFSAEFPKEGPSILRIQQVVRGDSAAYFCASSRTARHYNSPLHFGNGTRLTVT.

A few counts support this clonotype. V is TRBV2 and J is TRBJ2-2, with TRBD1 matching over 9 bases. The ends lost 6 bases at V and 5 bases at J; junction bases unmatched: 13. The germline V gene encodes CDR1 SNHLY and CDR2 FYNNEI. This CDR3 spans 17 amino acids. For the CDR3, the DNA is TGTGCCAGCAGGGATACCGGGACAGGGATCGGGACCGGGGAGCTGTTTTTT. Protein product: CASRDTGTGIGTGELFF.

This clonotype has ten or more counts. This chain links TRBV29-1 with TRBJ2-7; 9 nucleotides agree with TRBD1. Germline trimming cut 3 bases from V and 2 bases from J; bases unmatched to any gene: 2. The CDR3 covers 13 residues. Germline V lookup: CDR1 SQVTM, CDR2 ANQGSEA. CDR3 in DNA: TGCAGCGTTGAGGACAGGGGAGCCTACGAGCAGTACTTC. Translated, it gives CSVEDRGAYEQYF.

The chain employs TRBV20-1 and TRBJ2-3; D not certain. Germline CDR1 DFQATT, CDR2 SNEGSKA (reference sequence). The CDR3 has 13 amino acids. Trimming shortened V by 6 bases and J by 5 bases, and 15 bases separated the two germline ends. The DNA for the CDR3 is TGCAGTGCAGTGGTTGTTTGGGGAGATACGCAGTATTTT. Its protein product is CSAVVVWGDTQYF.

This chain's CDR3 is CASSWGEATDTQYF. The CDR3 DNA sequence: TGTGCCAGCTCCTGGGGGGAGGCCACAGATACGCAGTATTTT. The chain has TRBV7-9 and TRBJ2-3; D possibly corresponds to TRBD2 (6 bases). CDR1 is SEHNR and CDR2 is FQNEAQ in the germline V gene (reference sequence). V was trimmed by 8 bases and J by 2 bases, leaving 14 bases between them. The CDR3 spans 14 residues.

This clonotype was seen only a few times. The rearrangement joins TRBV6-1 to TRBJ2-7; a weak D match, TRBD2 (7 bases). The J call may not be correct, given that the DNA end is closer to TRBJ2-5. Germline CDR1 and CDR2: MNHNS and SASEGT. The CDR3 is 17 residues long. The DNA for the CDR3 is TGTGCCAGCAGTCGACCTAATATCGGGGGGAGGGGGGAGACCCAGTACTTC. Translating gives CASSRPNIGGRGETQYF.

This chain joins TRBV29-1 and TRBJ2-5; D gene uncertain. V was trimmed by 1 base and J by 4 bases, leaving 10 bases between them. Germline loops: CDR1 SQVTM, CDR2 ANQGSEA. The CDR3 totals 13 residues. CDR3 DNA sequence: TGCAGCGTTGAAGGGGTTATCCGAGAGACCCAGTACTTC. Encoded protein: CSVEGVIRETQYF. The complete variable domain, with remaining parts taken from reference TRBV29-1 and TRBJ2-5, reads SAVISQKPSRDICQRGTSLTIQCQVDSQVTMMFWYRQQPGQSLTLIATANQGSEATYESGFVIDKFPISRPNLTFSTLTVSNMSPEDSSIYLCSVEGVIRETQYFGPGTRLLVL.

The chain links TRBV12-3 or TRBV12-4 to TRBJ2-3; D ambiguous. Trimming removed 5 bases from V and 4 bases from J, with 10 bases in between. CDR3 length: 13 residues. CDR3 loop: CASSLPSSDTQYF. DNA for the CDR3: TGTGCCAGCAGTCTCCCCTCATCAGATACGCAGTATTTT.

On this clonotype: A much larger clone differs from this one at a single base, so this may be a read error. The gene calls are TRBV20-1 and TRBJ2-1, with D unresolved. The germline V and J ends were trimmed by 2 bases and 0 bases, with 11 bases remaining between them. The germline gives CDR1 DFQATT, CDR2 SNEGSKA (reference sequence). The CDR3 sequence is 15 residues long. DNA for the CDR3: TGCAGTGCTAGATGCGGCCTTAGCTCCTACAATGAGCAGTTCTTC. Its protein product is CSARCGLSSYNEQFF.

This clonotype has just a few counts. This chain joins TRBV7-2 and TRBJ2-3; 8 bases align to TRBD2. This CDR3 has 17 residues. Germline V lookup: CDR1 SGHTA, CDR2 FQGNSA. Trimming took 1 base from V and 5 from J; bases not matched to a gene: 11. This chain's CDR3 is CASSLGASAGVLDTQYF. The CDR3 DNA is TGTGCCAGCAGCTTAGGCGCTTCAGCGGGAGTGTTAGATACGCAGTATTTT.